This T cell receptor beta chain was recorded in a study of T cells in Graves' hyperthyroidism and ophthalmopathy. From RNA transcripts, TCR beta CDR3 regions were amplified. Primed by the HTBI set, a first-round RT-PCR was run on the TCR CDR3. In TCRdb, the multiplex PCR reads were re-called with MiXCR into one record per CDR3 protein. The sample yields around 380,000 distinct CDR3 sequences, approximately 15% seen once. This clonotype occurred a few times. Per germline, CDR1 MGHRA and CDR2 YSYEKL. The V end was cut by 3 bases, the J end by 8 bases, with 13 bases between. The CDR3 extends over 13 amino acids.

The sequencing sample was made of blood. The receptor was derived from a man aged 25 to 45 with Graves' hyperthyroidism that later progressed to Graves' ophthalmopathy. This chain links TRBV4-1 with TRBJ1-2, with D uncertain. CDR3 region: CASSHSKGDGYTF. CDR3 DNA sequence: TGCGCCAGCAGCCACTCCAAGGGTGACGGCTACACCTTC.